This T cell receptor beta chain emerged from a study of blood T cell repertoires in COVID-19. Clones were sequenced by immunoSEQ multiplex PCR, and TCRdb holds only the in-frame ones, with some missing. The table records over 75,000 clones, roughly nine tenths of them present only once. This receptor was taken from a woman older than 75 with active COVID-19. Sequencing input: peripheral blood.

CDR3 nucleotides: TGTGCCAGCAGTATCCCCAGGGCCAATTCACCCCTCCACTTT. Protein: CASSIPRANSPLHF. The genes are TRBV28 and TRBJ1-6; tentative D call: TRBD1 (5 bases). Trimming cost V 5 bases and J 7 bases, with 12 bases left between them. CDR1 is MDHEN, CDR2 SYDVKM, per germline. The CDR3 totals 14 residues.